This T cell receptor (beta chain) was documented in a study of shared T cell receptors in the human thymus. Assay: immunoSEQ multiplex PCR; the TCRdb copy retains only in-frame clones and omits some. The sample lists roughly 660,000 clones, over 75% occurring once. This sample was also put to use in a study of human thymus T cells.

The clonotype originates from a boy in the first two years of life with a congenital heart defect. The specimen was thymocytes.

CDR3 in DNA: TGCGCCAGCAGCTTCGGGACTAGCGGGAGAAATGAGCAGTTCTTC. This codes for CASSFGTSGRNEQFF. The rearrangement links TRBV5-1 to TRBJ2-1, with 14 nucleotides matching TRBD2. V trimming: 2 bases; J trimming: 7 bases; junction bases outside the gene matches: 2. Germline V gene data show CDR1 as SGHRS and CDR2 as YFSETQ. The CDR3 runs to 15 residues.